This T cell receptor (beta chain) emerged from a study of human T cells and chemical hapten exposure. Overall study findings and caveats: Alopecia in all donors means immunity may differ from healthy individuals. TCRs whose frequency exceeded 1 in 1000 remained the same following DPC sensitization. Patch test score rose with PT1 expanded TCRs, significant at 8, 16, 32, not 4.

The germline V and J ends were trimmed by 11 bases and 5 bases, with 10 bases remaining between them. The CDR3 loop spans 10 amino acids. CDR1 and CDR2 (germline): MDHEN, SYDVKM. Sample time point: pre-sensitization, week 0. Noted treatment: therapeutic diphenylcyclopropenone sensitization with weekly scalp DPC. The study's library attached unique molecular identifiers to single cDNA molecules. TCRdb re-called the RACE reads through MiXCR, storing one row per CDR3 protein. The sample shows tens of thousands of distinct CDR3 sequences, 14% of them seen only once. Remarks on this clonotype: The antigen is undetermined.

The receptor was derived from a woman aged 50 to 60 with alopecia areata. Some clones in this sample may be carry-over from other donors' samples. The material was whole blood, obtained in connection with sensitization to the hapten diphenylcyclopropenone (DPC). The chain is built from TRBV28 and TRBJ2-7; D is unresolved. Here the CDR3 DNA reads TGTGCCCCCTTGTTGCACGAGCAGTACTTC. This encodes CAPLLHEQYF.